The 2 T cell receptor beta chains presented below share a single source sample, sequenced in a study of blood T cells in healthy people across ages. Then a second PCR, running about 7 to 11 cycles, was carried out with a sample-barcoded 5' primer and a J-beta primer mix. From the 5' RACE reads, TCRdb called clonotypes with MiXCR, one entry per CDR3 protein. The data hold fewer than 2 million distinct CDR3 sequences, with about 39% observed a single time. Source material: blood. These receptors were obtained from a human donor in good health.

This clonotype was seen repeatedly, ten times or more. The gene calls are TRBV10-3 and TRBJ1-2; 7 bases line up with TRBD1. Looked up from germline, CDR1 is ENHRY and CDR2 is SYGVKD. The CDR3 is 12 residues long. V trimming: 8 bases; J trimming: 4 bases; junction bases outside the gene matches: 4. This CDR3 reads CAIGPGGYGYTF. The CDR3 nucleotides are TGTGCCATCGGTCCAGGGGGCTATGGCTACACCTTC.

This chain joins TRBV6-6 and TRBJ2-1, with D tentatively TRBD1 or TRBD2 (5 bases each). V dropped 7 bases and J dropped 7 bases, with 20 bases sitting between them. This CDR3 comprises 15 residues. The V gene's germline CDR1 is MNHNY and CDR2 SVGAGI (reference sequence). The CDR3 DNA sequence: TGTGCCAGCACTAAGACCGGGACCCTGCAAAATGAGCAGTTCTTC. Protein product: CASTKTGTLQNEQFF.